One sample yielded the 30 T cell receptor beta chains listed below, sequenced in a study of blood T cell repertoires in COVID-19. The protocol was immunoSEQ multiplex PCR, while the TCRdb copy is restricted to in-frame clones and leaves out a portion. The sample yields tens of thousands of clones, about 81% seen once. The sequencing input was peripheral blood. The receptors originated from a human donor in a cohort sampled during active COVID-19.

The CDR3, as DNA: TGTGCCACCAGCAGAGATCGTCCGGAGCCCCAGCATTTT. Translation: CATSRDRPEPQHF. This sequence joins TRBV15 and TRBJ1-5; D not resolved. The CDR3 is 13 amino acids. Germline CDR1 and CDR2: LNHNV and YYDKDF (reference sequence). The ends were cut back, 0 bases at V and 8 bases at J, with 8 bases in the middle. Together with reference TRBV15 and TRBJ1-5, the CDR3 gives the full variable domain: DAMVIQNPRYQVTQFGKPVTLSCSQTLNHNVMYWYQQKSSQAPKLLFHYYDKDFNNEADTPDNFQSRRPNTSFCFLDIRSPGLGDTAMYLCATSRDRPEPQHFGDGTRLSIL.

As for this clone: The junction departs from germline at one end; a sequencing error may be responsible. CDR3 DNA sequence: TGTGCCAGCAGTGAAGGGGGAGGGAAAAACTTC. Its protein is CASSEGGGKNF. This rearrangement joins TRBV6-1 to TRBJ2-5; 7 nucleotides match TRBD2. The CDR3 totals 11 residues. Germline assignment: CDR1 MNHNS and CDR2 SASEGT.

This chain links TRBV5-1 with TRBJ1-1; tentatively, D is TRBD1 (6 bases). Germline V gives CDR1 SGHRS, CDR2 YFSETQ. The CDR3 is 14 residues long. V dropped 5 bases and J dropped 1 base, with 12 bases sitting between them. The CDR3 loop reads CASRQGLGNTEAFF. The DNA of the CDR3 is TGCGCCAGCAGGCAGGGGTTGGGGAACACTGAAGCTTTCTTT.

The DNA for the CDR3 is TGTGCCAGCAGCCGACAGGCCCGGACTTTCGCTGGAAACACCATATATTTT. Protein: CASSRQARTFAGNTIYF. V is TRBV6-6 and J is TRBJ1-3; possible D gene TRBD1, 6 bases. This CDR3 region has 17 residues. The V end was cut by 6 bases, the J end by 2 bases, with 20 bases between. Looked up from germline, CDR1 is MNHNY and CDR2 is SVGAGI (reference sequence).

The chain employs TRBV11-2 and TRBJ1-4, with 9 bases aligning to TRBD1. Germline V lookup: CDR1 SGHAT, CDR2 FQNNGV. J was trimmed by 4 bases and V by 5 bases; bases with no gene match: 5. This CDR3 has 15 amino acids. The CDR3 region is CASSVRQGGNEKLFF. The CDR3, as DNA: TGTGCCAGCAGCGTTCGACAGGGGGGTAATGAAAAACTGTTTTTT.

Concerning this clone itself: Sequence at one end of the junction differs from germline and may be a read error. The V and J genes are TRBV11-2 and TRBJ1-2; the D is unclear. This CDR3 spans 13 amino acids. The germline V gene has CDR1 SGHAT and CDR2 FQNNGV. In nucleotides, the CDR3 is TGTGCCAGCAGCTTTGGGAGGTGGGCAGCTAGTTCCTTC. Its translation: CASSFGRWAASSF. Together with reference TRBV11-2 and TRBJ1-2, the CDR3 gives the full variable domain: EAGVAQSPRYKIIEKRQSVAFWCNPISGHATLYWYQQILGQGPKLLIQFQNNGVVDDSQLPKDRFSAERLKGVDSTLKIQPAKLEDSAVYLCASSFGRWAASSFGSGTRLTVV.

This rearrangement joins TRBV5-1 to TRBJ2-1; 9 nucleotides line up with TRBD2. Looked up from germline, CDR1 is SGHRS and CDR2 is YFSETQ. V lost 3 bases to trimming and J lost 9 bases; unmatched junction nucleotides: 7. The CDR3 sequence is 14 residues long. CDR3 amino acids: CASSYQGLASEQFF. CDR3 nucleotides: TGCGCCAGCAGCTACCAGGGACTAGCCAGTGAGCAGTTCTTC.

CDR3 amino acids: CASSLDPTSGVAGELFF. In DNA, the CDR3 is TGTGCCAGCAGCTTGGACCCGACTAGCGGGGTCGCCGGGGAGCTGTTTTTT. This sequence joins TRBV5-4 and TRBJ2-2; 11 bases align to TRBD2. Germline trimming cut 0 bases from V and 6 bases from J; bases unmatched to any gene: 7. Germline V gives CDR1 SGHNT, CDR2 YYREEE (reference sequence). The CDR3 is 17 residues long.

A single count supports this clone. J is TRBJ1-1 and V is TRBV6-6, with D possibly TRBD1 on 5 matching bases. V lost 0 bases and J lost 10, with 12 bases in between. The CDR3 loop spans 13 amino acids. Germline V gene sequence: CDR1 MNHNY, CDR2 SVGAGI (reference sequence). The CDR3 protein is CASSYSDNKVAFF. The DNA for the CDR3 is TGTGCCAGCAGTTACTCGGACAATAAGGTAGCTTTCTTT.

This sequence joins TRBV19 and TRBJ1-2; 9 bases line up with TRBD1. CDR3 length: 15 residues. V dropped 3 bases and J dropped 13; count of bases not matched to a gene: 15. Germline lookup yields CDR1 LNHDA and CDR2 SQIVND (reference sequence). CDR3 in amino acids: CASSIDSGTGSHATF. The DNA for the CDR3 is TGTGCCAGTAGTATCGACTCCGGGACAGGGTCTCATGCCACCTTC.

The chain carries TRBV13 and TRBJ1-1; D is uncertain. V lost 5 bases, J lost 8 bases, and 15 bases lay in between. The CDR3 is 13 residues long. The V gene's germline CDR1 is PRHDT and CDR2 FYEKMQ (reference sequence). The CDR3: CASSITLRVEAFF. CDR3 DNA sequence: TGTGCCAGCAGCATAACCCTCCGAGTAGAAGCTTTCTTT.

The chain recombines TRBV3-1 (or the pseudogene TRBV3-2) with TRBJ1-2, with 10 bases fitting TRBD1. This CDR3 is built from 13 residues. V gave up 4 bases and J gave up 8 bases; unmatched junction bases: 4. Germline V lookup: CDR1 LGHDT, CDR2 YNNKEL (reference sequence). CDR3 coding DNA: TGTGCCAGCAGCCCTGGGACAGGGGAAGGCTACACCTTC. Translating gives CASSPGTGEGYTF.

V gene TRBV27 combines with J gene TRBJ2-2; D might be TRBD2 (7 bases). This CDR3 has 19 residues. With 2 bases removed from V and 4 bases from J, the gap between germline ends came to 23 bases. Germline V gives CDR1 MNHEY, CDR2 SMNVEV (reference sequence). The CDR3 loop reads CASSLRALWGGPFTGELFF. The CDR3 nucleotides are TGTGCCAGCAGTTTAAGAGCCCTTTGGGGGGGGCCTTTCACCGGGGAGCTGTTTTTT.

CDR3 region: CAWTSGGLQETQYF. In DNA, the CDR3 is TGTGCCTGGACTAGCGGGGGTTTACAAGAGACCCAGTACTTC. The J gene is TRBJ2-5, the V gene TRBV30; TRBD2 aligns across 10 bases. The CDR3 contains 14 residues. Germline V CDR1 and CDR2: GTSNPN, SVGIG (reference sequence). Trimming took 4 bases from V and 2 from J; bases not matched to a gene: 4.

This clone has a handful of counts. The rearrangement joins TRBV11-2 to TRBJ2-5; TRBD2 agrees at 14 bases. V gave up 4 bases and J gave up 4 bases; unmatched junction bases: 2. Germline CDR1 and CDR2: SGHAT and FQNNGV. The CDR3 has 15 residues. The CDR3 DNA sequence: TGTGCCAGCAGCTATGGACTAGCGGGGGGAGAGACCCAGTACTTC. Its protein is CASSYGLAGGETQYF. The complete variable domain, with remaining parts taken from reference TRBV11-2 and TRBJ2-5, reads EAGVAQSPRYKIIEKRQSVAFWCNPISGHATLYWYQQILGQGPKLLIQFQNNGVVDDSQLPKDRFSAERLKGVDSTLKIQPAKLEDSAVYLCASSYGLAGGETQYFGPGTRLLVL.

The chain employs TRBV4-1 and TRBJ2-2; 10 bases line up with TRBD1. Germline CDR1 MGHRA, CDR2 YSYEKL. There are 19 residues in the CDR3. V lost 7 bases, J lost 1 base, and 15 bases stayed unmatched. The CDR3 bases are TGCGCCAGCACACCGTGGGCCCTCGGACAGGGGGAGAACACCGGGGAGCTGTTTTTT. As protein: CASTPWALGQGENTGELFF.

CDR3 protein: CASSPRDSGSNYGYTF. The CDR3 DNA reads as TGCGCCAGCAGCCCCCGGGACAGTGGATCTAACTATGGCTACACCTTC. The chain links TRBV5-1 to TRBJ1-2; the match to TRBD1 covers 7 bases. The CDR3 length is 16 residues. Germline V gene data show CDR1 as SGHRS and CDR2 as YFSETQ. The trim removed 4 bases at V and 0 bases at J, leaving 9 bases unmatched.

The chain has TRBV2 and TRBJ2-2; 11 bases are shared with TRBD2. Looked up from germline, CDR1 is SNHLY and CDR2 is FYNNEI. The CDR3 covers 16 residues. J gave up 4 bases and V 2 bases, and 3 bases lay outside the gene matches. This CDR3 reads CASSERLAGSTGELFF. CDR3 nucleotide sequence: TGTGCCAGCAGTGAAAGACTAGCGGGGAGCACCGGGGAGCTGTTTTTT.

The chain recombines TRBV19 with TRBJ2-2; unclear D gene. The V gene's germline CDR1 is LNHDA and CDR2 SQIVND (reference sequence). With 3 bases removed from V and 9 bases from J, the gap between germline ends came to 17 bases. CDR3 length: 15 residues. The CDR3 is CASSIESSSRRELFF. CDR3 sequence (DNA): TGTGCCAGTAGTATCGAGTCTAGTTCGCGCAGGGAGCTGTTTTTT.

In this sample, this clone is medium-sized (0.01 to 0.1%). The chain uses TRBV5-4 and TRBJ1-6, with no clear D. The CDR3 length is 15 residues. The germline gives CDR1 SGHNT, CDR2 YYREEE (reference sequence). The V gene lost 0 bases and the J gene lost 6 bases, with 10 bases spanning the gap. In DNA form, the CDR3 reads TGTGCCAGCAGCTTGGAGCCCTCCCGTAATTCACCCCTCCACTTT. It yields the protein CASSLEPSRNSPLHF.

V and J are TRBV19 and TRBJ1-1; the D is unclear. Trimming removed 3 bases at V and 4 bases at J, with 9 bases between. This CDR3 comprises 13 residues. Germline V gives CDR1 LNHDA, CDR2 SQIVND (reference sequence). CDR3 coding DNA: TGTGCCAGTAGTATCCCCGGAGTCACTGAAGCTTTCTTT. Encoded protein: CASSIPGVTEAFF.

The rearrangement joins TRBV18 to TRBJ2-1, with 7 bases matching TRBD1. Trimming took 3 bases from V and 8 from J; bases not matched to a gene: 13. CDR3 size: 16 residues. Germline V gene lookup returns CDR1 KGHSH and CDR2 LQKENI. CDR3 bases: TGTGCCAGCTCACCCCTAGACAGGGAAAAAATCCATGAGCAGTTCTTC. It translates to CASSPLDREKIHEQFF.

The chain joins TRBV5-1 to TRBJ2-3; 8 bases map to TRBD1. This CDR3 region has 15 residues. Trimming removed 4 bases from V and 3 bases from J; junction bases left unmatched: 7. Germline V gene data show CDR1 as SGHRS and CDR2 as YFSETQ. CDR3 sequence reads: CASSHRTGPTDTQYF. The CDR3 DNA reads TGCGCCAGCAGCCACCGGACAGGGCCGACAGATACGCAGTATTTT.

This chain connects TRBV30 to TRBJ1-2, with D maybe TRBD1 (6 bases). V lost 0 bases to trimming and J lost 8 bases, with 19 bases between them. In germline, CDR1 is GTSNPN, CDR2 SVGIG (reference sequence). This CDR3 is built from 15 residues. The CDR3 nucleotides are TGTGCCTGGAGTGTCCTCGGGGGGCCCGACGGGGGCTACACCTTC. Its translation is CAWSVLGGPDGGYTF.

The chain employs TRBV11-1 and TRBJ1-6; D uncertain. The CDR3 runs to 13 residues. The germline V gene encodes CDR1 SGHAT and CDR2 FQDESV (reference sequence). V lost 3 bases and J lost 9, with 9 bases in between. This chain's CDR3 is CASSFGRGSPLHF. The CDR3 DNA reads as TGTGCCAGCAGCTTCGGCCGAGGTTCACCCCTCCACTTT.

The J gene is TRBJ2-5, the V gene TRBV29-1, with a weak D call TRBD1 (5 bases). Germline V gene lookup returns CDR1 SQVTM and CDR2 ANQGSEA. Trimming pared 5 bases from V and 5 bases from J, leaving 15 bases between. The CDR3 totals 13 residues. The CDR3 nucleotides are TGCAGCGTTTTAAAGGGGTTCGAGGAGACCCAGTACTTC. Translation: CSVLKGFEETQYF.

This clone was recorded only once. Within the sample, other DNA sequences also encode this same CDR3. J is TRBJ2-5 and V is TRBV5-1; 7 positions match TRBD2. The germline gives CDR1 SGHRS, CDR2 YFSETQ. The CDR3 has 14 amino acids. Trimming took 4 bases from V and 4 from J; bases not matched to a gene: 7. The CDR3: CASSLDPGGETQYF. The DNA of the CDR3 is TGCGCCAGCAGCCTAGACCCGGGGGGAGAGACCCAGTACTTC.

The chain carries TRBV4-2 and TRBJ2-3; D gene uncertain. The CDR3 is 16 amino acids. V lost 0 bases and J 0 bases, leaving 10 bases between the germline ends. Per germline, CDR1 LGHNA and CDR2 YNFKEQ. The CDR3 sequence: CASSQDPVTSTDTQYF. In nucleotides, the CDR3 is TGTGCCAGCAGCCAAGATCCTGTAACTAGCACAGATACGCAGTATTTT.

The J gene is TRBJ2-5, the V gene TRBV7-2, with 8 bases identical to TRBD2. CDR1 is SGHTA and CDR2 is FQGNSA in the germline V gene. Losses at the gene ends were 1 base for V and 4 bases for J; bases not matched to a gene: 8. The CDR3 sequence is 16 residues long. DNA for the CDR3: TGTGCCAGCAGCTTAGTGTCGGGGGGGCGAGTAGAGACCCAGTACTTC. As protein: CASSLVSGGRVETQYF.

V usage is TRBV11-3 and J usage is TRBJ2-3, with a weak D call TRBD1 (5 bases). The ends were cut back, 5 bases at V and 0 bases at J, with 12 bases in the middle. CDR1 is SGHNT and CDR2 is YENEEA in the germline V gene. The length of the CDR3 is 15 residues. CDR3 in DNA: TGTGCCAGCAGCCCCGGACAAGGGAGCACAGATACGCAGTATTTT. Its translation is CASSPGQGSTDTQYF.